This T cell receptor beta chain was sequenced for a study of T cell changes during pregnancy in multiple sclerosis. The protocol was immunoSEQ multiplex PCR, while the TCRdb copy is restricted to in-frame clones and leaves out a portion. Counted here are around 48,000 clones, about 90% occurring once; the ten biggest clones make up 1% to 1.5%. This receptor was identified in a female donor with multiple sclerosis, enrolled in a pregnancy study. The input for sequencing was CD4+ T cells from peripheral blood mononuclear cells, taken in the second trimester of pregnancy.

Here the CDR3 reads CASSQPTGAGNTIYF. The CDR3 bases are TGCGCCAGCAGCCAGCCCACGGGGGCTGGAAACACCATATATTTT. The V gene is TRBV4-1, the J gene TRBJ1-3, with D tentatively TRBD1 (5 bases). The CDR3 consists of 15 residues. Per germline, CDR1 MGHRA and CDR2 YSYEKL. V lost 3 bases to trimming and J lost 2 bases, with 11 bases between them.